This record concerns one T cell receptor beta chain sequence. Its recognized antigen is unknown. Its ends do not fully match the called genes, so a read error is possible. Inclusion was restricted to participants for whom at least one PBMC sample before ART initiation and at least two post-ART samples were available. Every participant with HIV received treatment in the United States of America. Cryopreserved samples of about 0.95-10 million PBMC were thawed and washed before DNA extraction. At the time of the earliest PBMC sample for each participant with HIV, ages ranged from 23 to 54 years. PBMC samples were contributed by each participant from 1-4 timepoints before ART initiation and 2-8 timepoints after ART initiation, with a median of 7 samples. For every participant, serial HIV viral load, CD4+ T-cell count, ART history and demographic data were obtained. Genomic DNA was extracted from unsorted PBMC with a Qiagen kit on a QIAcube, processed in batches of 12 samples.

This sample is drawn from a study of long-term antiretroviral therapy in people with HIV (dated by TCRdb to 2022 to 2024). In terms of the full investigation: The earliest samples were collected roughly a decade before the 2015 WHO recommendation for immediate ART, at a time when ART was usually postponed until CD4 counts fell. Whether ART initiation and durable HIV suppression were associated with changes in peripheral blood TRB repertoire composition and diversity was tested in a retrospective serial study. A total of 192 cryopreserved PBMC samples came from a few dozen adults with confirmed HIV infection and were collected serially over a mean of approximately six years (range 1-12). Of the roughly 27 participants with HIV, about a dozen were female. No cross-contamination during QIAcube processing was shown when test extractions of a monoclonal T-cell line were performed alongside a few dozen polyclonal samples.

The immunoSEQ hsTCRB v3.0 assay was used at survey level resolution to sequence the TRB variable region. A depth of roughly 35,000-55,000 T-cell genomes per sample was targeted for TRB sequencing. TRB libraries were pooled and sequenced on an Illumina MiSeq using a v3 150-cycle kit. As for the authors' bioinformatics: Analysis of repertoires was carried out in R inside a reproducible Nextflow workflow spanning QC, data transformation and analysis. LymphoSeq2, an R package for exploring AIRR-Seq data, was used to implement the custom analyses. A few samples that produced fewer than 5000 total TRB sequences were removed, so approximately 190 HIV repertoires were analyzed. Among the 180 to 200 HIV repertoires that were kept, 59 were collected before ART initiation and some 130 were collected after ART initiation. Repertoires were downsampled to 5000 TRB nucleotide sequences, with summary statistics averaged over 100 downsampling iterations. TRB sequences were retained for analysis only if CDR3 regions of at least seven amino acids were present. Diversity was measured with a Shannon entropy-derived clonality score and the Gini coefficient. Repertoire networks linked the top 5000 CDR3 amino acid sequences whenever two sequences differed by an edit distance of one. For TRB CDR3 amino acid sequences, antigen specificity groups and MHC restriction were predicted with GLIPH2. To flag known CMV, EBV, HIV or tissue antigen associations, CDR3 amino acid sequences were matched against VDJdb and McPAS-TCR. Pre-ART, post-ART and control groups were compared with Wilcoxon signed-rank tests and Holm-Bonferroni correction. Imported from immuneACCESS, the table was reduced by TCRdb to in-frame sequences with V and J called. These copies leave out some clones; in studies compared against another copy, an unresolved V gene accounts for under half, and the cause of the remainder is not known. That table furnishes V, J and clone size, whereas the DNA furnished D and trimming. The sample includes about 26,000 clones, with about 86% observed a single time. Under 5.5% of the sample is taken by the ten largest.

CDR1 and CDR2 are drawn from the germline V gene: MNHNS, SASEGT. The CDR3 measures 11 amino acids from cysteine to phenylalanine. Kept here is only the CDR3 DNA, which spans 33 bases and is read in frame from base 1. General study outcomes and caveats: At every time point, the repertoire was dominated by expanded TRB clones first identified before ART initiation, although this dominance fluctuated and, in many PLHIV, declined after ART. Because cell numbers in pre-ART samples were limited, unsorted PBMC were profiled instead of sorted CD4+ and CD8+ T cells. No data were available on ART adherence, viral resistance or therapy changes, limiting inferences about post-ART repertoire changes. Compared with controls, HIV repertoires had narrower CDR3 length ranges, and the network structure pointed to an antigen-experienced repertoire that shifted only slightly toward naive after ART. Samples dated from the mid-2000s to the late 2010s, and the ART regimens used may be less effective than current ones. Starting ART was linked to a significant rise in TRB diversity, yet even after long-term ART the diversity remained significantly lower than in transplant donor controls. Owing to limited PBMC availability, only the TCR beta chain was sequenced, without alpha chain pairing.

The receptor was derived from a man aged 35-49 years with HIV. The rearrangement joined TRBV6-1 to TRBJ2-7; no D segment can be confidently identified. Here the sequenced sample was unsorted PBMCs, taken about 2.6 years after starting antiretroviral therapy. Read as DNA, the sequence is TGTGCCAGCAGCCCTAGTGGGCAGCCCCACTTC. The encoded protein is CASSPSGQPHF.